This record concerns one T cell receptor (beta chain) sequence. CDR1 is SQVTM, CDR2 ANQGSEA, per germline. The CDR3 has 12 amino acids. V lost 6 bases to trimming and J lost 5 bases; unmatched junction nucleotides: 7. In the source study's methods: Reference gene primer amplification in the assay estimated nucleated cell counts. Method: immunoSEQ multiplex PCR; TCRdb's copy keeps in-frame clones and lacks some. V, J and clone size reflect that table, while D and trimming were determined from the DNA. The sample consists of fewer than 35,000 clones, almost 90% of them appearing once. This record belongs to a study of blood T cell repertoires in COVID-19. Study at large: Specimens from acute and convalescent COVID-19 originated in the United States, Italy and Spain. From T cells, B-cell-depleted T cells, or PBMCs came the material, which was cDNA or gDNA.

This sequence was found in a human donor in a cohort sampled during active COVID-19. Material: peripheral blood. The chain combines TRBV29-1 with TRBJ2-7; 7 nucleotides match TRBD2. As DNA, the CDR3 is TGCAGCGTGCTAGCGGTTCGTAACGAGCAGTACTTC. Residues: CSVLAVRNEQYF.